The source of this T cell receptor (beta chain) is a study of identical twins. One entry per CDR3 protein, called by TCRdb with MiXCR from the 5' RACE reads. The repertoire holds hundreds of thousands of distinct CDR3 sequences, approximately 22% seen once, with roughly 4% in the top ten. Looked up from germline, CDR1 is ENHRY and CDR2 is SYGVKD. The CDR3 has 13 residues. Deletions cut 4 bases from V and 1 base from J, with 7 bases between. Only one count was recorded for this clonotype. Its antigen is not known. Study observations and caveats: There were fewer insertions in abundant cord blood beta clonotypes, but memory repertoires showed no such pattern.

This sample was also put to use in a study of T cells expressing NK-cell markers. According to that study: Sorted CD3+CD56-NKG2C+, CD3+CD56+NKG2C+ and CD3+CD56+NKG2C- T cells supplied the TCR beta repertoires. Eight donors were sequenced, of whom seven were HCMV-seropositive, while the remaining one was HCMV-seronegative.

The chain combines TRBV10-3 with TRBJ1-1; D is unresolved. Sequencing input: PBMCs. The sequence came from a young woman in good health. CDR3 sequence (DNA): TGTGCCATCAGTGTTGTGGCGAACACTGAAGCTTTCTTT. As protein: CAISVVANTEAFF.